The sequence of this TCR beta chain was determined in a study of OX40 agonist ivuxolimab in advanced cancers. Across the study: Hepatocellular carcinoma, melanoma, renal cell or head and neck cancer occurred in dose-escalation patients. Partial responses were observed in three patients, of whom one had hepatocellular carcinoma and two had cutaneous melanoma. Study-level points and caveats: Patients who responded partially at 0.1-3.0 mg/kg showed clonal expansion ranking among the lowest.

Some clones are missing from TCRdb's copy, which holds only in-frame ones; the method was immunoSEQ multiplex PCR. The sample shows nearly 70,000 clones, 80% to 90% of them seen only once. V gave up 4 bases and J gave up 8 bases, with 14 bases separating them. The CDR3 sequence is 12 residues long. Germline loops: CDR1 SQVTM, CDR2 ANQGSEA. Of note for this clone: Its antigen is undetermined.

The source of this sequence is an adult with an advanced solid tumor such as melanoma, head and neck, liver or kidney cancer. The sequences come from CD4+ or CD8+ T cells sorted from blood, collected in a trial of the OX40 agonist ivuxolimab. J is TRBJ1-2 and V is TRBV29-1, with D maybe TRBD1 (5 bases). The CDR3 DNA reads TGCAGCGTTGGCGGGGGTAAAAGAGGCTACACCTTC. Its protein is CSVGGGKRGYTF.